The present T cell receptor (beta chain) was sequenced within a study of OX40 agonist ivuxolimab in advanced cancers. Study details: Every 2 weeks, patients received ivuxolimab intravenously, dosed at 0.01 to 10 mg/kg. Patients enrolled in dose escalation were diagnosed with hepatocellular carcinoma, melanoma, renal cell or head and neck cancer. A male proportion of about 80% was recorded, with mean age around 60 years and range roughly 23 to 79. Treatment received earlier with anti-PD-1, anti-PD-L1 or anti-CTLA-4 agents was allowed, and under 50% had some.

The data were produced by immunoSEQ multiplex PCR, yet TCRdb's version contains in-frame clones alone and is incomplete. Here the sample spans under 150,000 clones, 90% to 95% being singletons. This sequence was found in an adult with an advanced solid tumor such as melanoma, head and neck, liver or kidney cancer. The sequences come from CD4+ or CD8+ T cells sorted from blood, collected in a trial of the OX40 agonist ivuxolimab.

The CDR3 protein is CASSLMTGEAAEAFF. CDR3 nucleotide sequence: TGTGCCAGCAGCTTAATGACAGGGGAGGCGGCTGAAGCTTTCTTT. The chain employs TRBV11-2 and TRBJ1-1; TRBD1 aligns across 8 bases. The CDR3 runs to 15 residues. V lost 2 bases to trimming and J lost 6 bases; unmatched junction nucleotides: 8. Germline loops: CDR1 SGHAT, CDR2 FQNNGV.